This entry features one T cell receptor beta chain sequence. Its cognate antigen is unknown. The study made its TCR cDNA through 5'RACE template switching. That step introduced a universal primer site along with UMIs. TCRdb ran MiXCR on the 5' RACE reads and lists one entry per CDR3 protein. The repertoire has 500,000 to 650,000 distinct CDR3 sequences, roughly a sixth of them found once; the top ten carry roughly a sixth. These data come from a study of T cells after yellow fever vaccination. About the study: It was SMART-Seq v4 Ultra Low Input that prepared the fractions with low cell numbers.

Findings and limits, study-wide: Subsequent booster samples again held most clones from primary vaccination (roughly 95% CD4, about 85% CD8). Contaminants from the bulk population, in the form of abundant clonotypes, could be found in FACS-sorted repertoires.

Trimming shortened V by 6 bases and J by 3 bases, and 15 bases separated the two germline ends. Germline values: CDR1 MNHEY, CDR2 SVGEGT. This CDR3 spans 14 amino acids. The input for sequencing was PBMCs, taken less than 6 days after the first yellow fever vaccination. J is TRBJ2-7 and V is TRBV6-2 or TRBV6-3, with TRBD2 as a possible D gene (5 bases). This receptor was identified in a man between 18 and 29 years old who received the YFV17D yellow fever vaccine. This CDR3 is CASSRASEGYEQYV. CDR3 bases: TGTGCCAGCAGCCGGGCGTCCGAGGGCTACGAGCAGTACGTC.